This is a list of T cell receptor beta chains from one sample in a study of a mutant IDH1 vaccine in newly diagnosed glioma. Sequencing used immunoSEQ multiplex PCR; TCRdb keeps in-frame clones, though not all of them. The sample has approximately 61,000 clones, 80% seen once; the top ten hold 5.5% to 7%. Their antigen targets remain unknown. The specimen comprised PBMCs, sampled from a glioma patient whose treatment included an IDH1 peptide vaccine. These receptors all come from a man in his fifties with glioma. Each CDR3 is given with its conserved first and last residue.

TRBV28,TRBJ1-5,CASSFHNGRNQPQHF
TRBV5-6,TRBJ2-3,CASSHGTSGGLMVNTQYF
TRBV7-9,TRBJ2-2,CASSSGLAGGGVTGELFF
TRBV19,TRBJ1-1,CASSIDPISEAFF
TRBV10-3,TRBJ2-1,CAISESEPPEQFF
TRBV4-3,TRBJ2-7,CASSQGGGPYEQYF
TRBV14,TRBJ2-7,CASSPDGLNYEQYF
TRBV30,TRBJ1-4,CAWGQSTNEKLFF
TRBV27,TRBJ2-2,CASSLSGAGFAGELFF
TRBV30,TRBJ1-1,CAWNPGNTEAFF
TRBV6-1,TRBJ2-5,CASSEGWGGFETQYF
TRBV6-6,TRBJ1-2,CASSPKPAYGYTF
TRBV2,TRBJ1-3,CASSEIGQGPGNTIYF
TRBV18,TRBJ2-7,CASSPSRTGIYEQYF
TRBV6-6,TRBJ1-5,CASSYSTGGQPQHF
TRBV29-1,TRBJ2-2,CSAITAGWTGELFF
TRBV7-9,TRBJ2-3,CASSSSGRGTDTQYF
TRBV5-1,TRBJ2-5,CASSLEGGQETQYF
TRBV19,TRBJ2-3,CASREASPTDTQYF
TRBV9,TRBJ1-4,CASSVGTTNEKLFF
TRBV2,TRBJ1-6,CASTRQEGSPLHF
TRBV11-2,TRBJ2-7,CASSPRRSYEQYF
TRBV6-6,TRBJ1-4,CASSYLGGGTNEKLFF
TRBV5-1,TRBJ1-4,CASSISGQLNEKLFF
TRBV10-3,TRBJ2-5,CASSGGPGETQYF
TRBV4-3,TRBJ2-2,CASSSRATGELFF
TRBV5-4,TRBJ2-1,CASSPEVGSNEQFF
TRBV5-6,TRBJ1-2,CASSLGDRVGYTF
TRBV9,TRBJ2-5,CASSAGDHQETQYF
TRBV7-8,TRBJ1-2,CASSSRRGYGYTF
TRBV5-1,TRBJ2-3,CASRGSGKADTQYF